This T cell receptor beta chain was identified during a study of identifying expanded T cells in peripheral blood. Here immunoSEQ multiplex PCR was the method, and the copy in TCRdb shows in-frame clones only, minus some. The data contain about 90,000 clones, about 88% of them singletons. CDR1 MNHEY and CDR2 SMNVEV come from the germline V gene (reference sequence). Trimming removed 6 bases from V and 1 base from J, with 9 bases in between. CDR3 size: 13 residues. This receptor was obtained from a person aged 18-69 years in good health. The rearrangement uses TRBV27 and TRBJ2-5; TRBD2 might be the D (5 bases). Sequenced sample: blood. The CDR3 region has the DNA TGTGCCAGCAGAGCGACTACCCAAGAGACCCAGTACTTC. It yields the protein CASRATTQETQYF.